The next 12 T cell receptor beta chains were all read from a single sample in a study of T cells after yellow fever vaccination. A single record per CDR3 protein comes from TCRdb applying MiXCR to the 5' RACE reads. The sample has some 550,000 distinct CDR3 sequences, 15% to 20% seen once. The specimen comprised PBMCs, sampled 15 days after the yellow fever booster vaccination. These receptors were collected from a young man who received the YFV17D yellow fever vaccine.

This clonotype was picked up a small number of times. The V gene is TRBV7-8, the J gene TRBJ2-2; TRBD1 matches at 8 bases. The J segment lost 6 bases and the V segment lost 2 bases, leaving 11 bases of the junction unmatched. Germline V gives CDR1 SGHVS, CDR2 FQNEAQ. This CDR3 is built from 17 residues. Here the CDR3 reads CASSLLSGGARAGELFF. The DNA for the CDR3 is TGTGCCAGCAGCTTATTATCAGGGGGCGCAAGGGCCGGGGAGCTGTTTTTT.

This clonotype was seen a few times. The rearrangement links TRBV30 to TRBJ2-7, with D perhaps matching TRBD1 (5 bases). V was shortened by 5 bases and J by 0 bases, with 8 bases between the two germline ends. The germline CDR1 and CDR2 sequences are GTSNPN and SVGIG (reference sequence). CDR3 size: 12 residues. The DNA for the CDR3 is TGTGCCTGGCGGACAAACTCCTACGAGCAGTACTTC. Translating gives CAWRTNSYEQYF. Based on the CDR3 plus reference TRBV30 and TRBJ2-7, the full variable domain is SQTIHQWPATLVQPVGSPLSLECTVEGTSNPNLYWYRQAAGRGLQLLFYSVGIGQISSEVPQNLSASRPQDRQFILSSKKLLLSDSGFYLCAWRTNSYEQYFGPGTRLTVT.

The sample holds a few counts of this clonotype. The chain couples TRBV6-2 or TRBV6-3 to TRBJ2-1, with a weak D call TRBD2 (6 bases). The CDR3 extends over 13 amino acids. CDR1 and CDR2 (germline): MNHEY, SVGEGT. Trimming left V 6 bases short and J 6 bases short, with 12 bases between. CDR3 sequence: CASSKDYFNEQFF. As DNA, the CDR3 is TGTGCCAGCAGCAAGGACTACTTCAATGAGCAGTTCTTC.

The CDR3 reads CSVSAKNIQYF. The CDR3 nucleotides are TGCAGTGTCAGTGCCAAAAACATTCAGTACTTC. The chain carries TRBV20-1 and TRBJ2-4, with D unresolved. CDR1 is DFQATT, CDR2 SNEGSKA, per germline (reference sequence). The CDR3 runs 11 residues. The ends were cut back, 7 bases at V and 1 base at J, with 5 bases in the middle.

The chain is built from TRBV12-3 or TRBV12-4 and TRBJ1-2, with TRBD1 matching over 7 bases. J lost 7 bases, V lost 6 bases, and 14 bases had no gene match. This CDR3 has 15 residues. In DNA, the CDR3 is TGTGCCAGCAGGGTTACCTCGGACAGGTCACCTGGCTACACCTTC. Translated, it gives CASRVTSDRSPGYTF.

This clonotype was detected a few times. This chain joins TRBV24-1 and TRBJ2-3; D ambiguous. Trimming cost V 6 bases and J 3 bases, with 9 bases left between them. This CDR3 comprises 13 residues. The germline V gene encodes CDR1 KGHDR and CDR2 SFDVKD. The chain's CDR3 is CATSQSGTDTQYF. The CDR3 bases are TGTGCCACCAGTCAATCCGGGACAGATACGCAGTATTTT.

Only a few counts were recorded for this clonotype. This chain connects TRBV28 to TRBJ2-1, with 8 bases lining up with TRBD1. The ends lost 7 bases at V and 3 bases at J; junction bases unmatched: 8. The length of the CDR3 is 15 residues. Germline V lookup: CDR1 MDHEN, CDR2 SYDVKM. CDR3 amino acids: CASISSGQGYNEQFF. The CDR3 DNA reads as TGTGCCAGCATTTCCTCCGGACAGGGCTACAATGAGCAGTTCTTC.

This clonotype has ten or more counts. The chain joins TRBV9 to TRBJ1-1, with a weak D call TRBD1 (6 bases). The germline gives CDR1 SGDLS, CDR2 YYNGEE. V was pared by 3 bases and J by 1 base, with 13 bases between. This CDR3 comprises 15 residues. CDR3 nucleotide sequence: TGTGCCAGCAGCGCGGGGGACACAGCGAACACTGAAGCTTTCTTT. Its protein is CASSAGDTANTEAFF.

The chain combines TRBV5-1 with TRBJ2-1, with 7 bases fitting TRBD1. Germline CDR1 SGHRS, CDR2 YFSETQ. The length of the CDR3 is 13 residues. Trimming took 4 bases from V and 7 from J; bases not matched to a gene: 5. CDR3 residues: CASSASTGNEQFF. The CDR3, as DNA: TGCGCCAGCAGCGCCTCGACAGGGAATGAGCAGTTCTTC. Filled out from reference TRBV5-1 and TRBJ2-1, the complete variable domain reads KAGVTQTPRYLIKTRGQQVTLSCSPISGHRSVSWYQQTPGQGLQFLFEYFSETQRNKGNFPGRFSGRQFSNSRSEMNVSTLELGDSALYLCASSASTGNEQFFGPGTRLTVL.

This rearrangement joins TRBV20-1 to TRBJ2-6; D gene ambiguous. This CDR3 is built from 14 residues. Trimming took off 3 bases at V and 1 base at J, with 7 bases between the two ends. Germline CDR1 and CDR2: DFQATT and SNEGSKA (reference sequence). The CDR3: CSASDGSGANVLTF. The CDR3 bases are TGCAGTGCTAGCGACGGTTCTGGGGCCAACGTCCTGACTTTC.

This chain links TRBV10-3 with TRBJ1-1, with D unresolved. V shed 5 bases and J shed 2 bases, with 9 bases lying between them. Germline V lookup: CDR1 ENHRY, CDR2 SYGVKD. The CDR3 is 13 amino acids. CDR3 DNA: TGTGCCATCAGTCGGGTTATAAACACTGAAGCTTTCTTT. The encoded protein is CAISRVINTEAFF.

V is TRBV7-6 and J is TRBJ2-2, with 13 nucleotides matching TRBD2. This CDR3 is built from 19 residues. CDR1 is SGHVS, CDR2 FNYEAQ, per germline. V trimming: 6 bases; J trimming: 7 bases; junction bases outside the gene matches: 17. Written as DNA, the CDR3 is TGTGCCAGCAGTGTCGTACCCGGGACTAGCGGGACAGTAATCGGGGAGCTGTTTTTT. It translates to CASSVVPGTSGTVIGELFF.